A selection of T cell receptor beta chains follows, all from one sample in a study of cytomegalovirus exposure and HLA in healthy donors. Repertoires were generated with immunoSEQ multiplex PCR, while TCRdb's copy carries only in-frame clones and drops some. The table includes 100,000 to 150,000 clones, approximately 80% detected once. Sequenced: PBMCs. All receptors derive from a woman aged 40 to 50 in good health and CMV-seropositive. CDR3s leave out the opening cysteine and the closing phenylalanine or tryptophan.

J gene,V gene,CDR3 protein
TRBJ2-3,TRBV7-3,ASSLTSEDRPDTQY
TRBJ1-4,TRBV28,ASSFLRTNEKLF
TRBJ2-5,TRBV2,ASSGDRVKETQY
TRBJ2-2,TRBV7-6,ASSPRDRAGELF
TRBJ1-3,TRBV9,ASSPKGQTSGNTIY
TRBJ2-7,TRBV5-5,ASSLLWDRDYEQY
TRBJ2-1,TRBV19,ASSIGGTYNEQF
TRBJ2-5,TRBV11-2,ASSLVVTAGQETQY
TRBJ1-2,TRBV28,ASRSTGIYGYT
TRBJ2-5,TRBV6-5,AISIADHQETQY
TRBJ2-1,TRBV28,ASSLRDSSSYNEQF
TRBJ1-2,TRBV28,ASSQRQGYYGYT
TRBJ2-2,TRBV5-4,ASSFNSGRAGELF
TRBJ1-5,TRBV28,ASSGSDASNQPQH
TRBJ2-5,TRBV9,ASSPAQTGNQETQY
TRBJ2-7,TRBV5-4,ASSLINEQGYEQY
TRBJ2-1,TRBV11-2,ASSKGAASGYNEQF